This T cell receptor (beta chain) was captured in a study of cytomegalovirus exposure and HLA in healthy donors. Broader study findings: A few CMV-associated chains were confirmed in vitro to be specific for CMV antigens. Among the most significant clusters, several appeared linked to common viral pathogens in a later analysis.

The study ran its PCR with 60 Vbeta and 13 Jbeta primers. Assay: immunoSEQ multiplex PCR; the TCRdb copy retains only in-frame clones and omits some. Of approximately 130,000 clones in the sample, 65% to 90% were seen once. A single count supports this clone. Antigen: not known. The V and J ends lost 5 bases and 0 bases respectively, with 8 bases between them. CDR3 length: 13 residues. CDR1 is LNHDA, CDR2 SQIVND, per germline (reference sequence). This sequence was found in a man in his forties or fifties in good health and CMV-seronegative. The specimen was PBMCs. The chain links TRBV19 to TRBJ2-7; D is possibly TRBD1 (5 bases). The CDR3, as DNA: TGTGCCAGTAGTCTGACAGTCTCCTACGAGCAGTACTTC. This encodes CASSLTVSYEQYF.